These 24 T cell receptor beta chains were all obtained from the same sample, sequenced in a study of T cell repertoires in cytomegalovirus infection. TCRdb re-analysed the reads in MiXCR, keeping a single row per CDR3 protein. Of more than 85,000 distinct CDR3 sequences in the sample, more than 20% were seen once. Sequencing used CD8+ T cells from PBMCs. These receptors were taken from a human donor in good health (CMV status not recorded). Some clones in this sample may be carry-over from other donors' samples.

Comment on this clonotype: A read error is possible here, since a much larger clone lies one base away. The chain carries TRBV6-2 or TRBV6-3 and TRBJ1-1; D may be TRBD1 (5 bases). The CDR3 covers 12 residues. With 6 bases removed from V and 5 bases from J, the gap between germline ends came to 10 bases. Looked up from germline, CDR1 is MNHEY and CDR2 is SVGEGT. The CDR3 protein is CASSPGRTEAFF. The CDR3 bases are TGTGCCAGCAGCCCAGGGAGGACTGAAGCTTTCTTT.

The gene calls are TRBV5-5 and TRBJ2-1, with 11 positions matching TRBD2. Trimming removed 1 base from V and 9 bases from J; junction bases left unmatched: 3. This CDR3 comprises 14 residues. Germline V lookup: CDR1 SGHKS, CDR2 YYEKEE (reference sequence). The CDR3 reads CASSLTSGGREQFF. Here the CDR3 DNA reads TGTGCCAGCAGCTTGACTAGCGGGGGACGTGAGCAGTTCTTC.

This chain links TRBV6-5 with TRBJ1-3; D is uncertain. Germline lookup yields CDR1 MNHEY and CDR2 SVGAGI. V lost 0 bases and J lost 0, with 6 bases in between. CDR3 length: 15 residues. In DNA form, the CDR3 reads TGTGCCAGCAGTTACTCTTCAGGCTCTGGAAACACCATATATTTT. Its protein product is CASSYSSGSGNTIYF.

This clonotype occurred many times. The chain has TRBV7-8 and TRBJ1-4; 10 nucleotides agree with TRBD1. Germline CDR1 and CDR2: SGHVS and FQNEAQ. The CDR3 is 15 residues long. The J segment lost 8 bases and the V segment lost 1 base, leaving 4 bases of the junction unmatched. In DNA, the CDR3 is TGTGCCAGCAGCTTAGTCGGACAGGGGGTGGAAAAACTGTTTTTT. Translation: CASSLVGQGVEKLFF.

This clonotype has only a few counts. The J gene is TRBJ2-3, the V gene TRBV13; D may match TRBD1 or TRBD2 (5 bases each). CDR3 length: 15 residues. Per germline, CDR1 PRHDT and CDR2 FYEKMQ (reference sequence). Deletions cut 0 bases from V and 6 bases from J, with 13 bases between. CDR3: CASSLGQGVDDTQYF. The DNA of the CDR3 is TGTGCCAGCAGCTTAGGCCAGGGAGTCGATGATACGCAGTATTTT.

The chain links TRBV7-6 to TRBJ1-1; D is undetermined. The V end lost 7 bases, the J end lost 6 bases, and 6 bases lay between the germline ends. The CDR3 contains 10 residues. Germline lookup yields CDR1 SGHVS and CDR2 FNYEAQ. CDR3 region: CASIGAEAFF. CDR3 coding DNA: TGTGCCAGCATCGGTGCTGAAGCTTTCTTT.

This clonotype has just a few counts. The chain employs TRBV11-2 and TRBJ1-2; 9 nucleotides agree with TRBD1. CDR1 SGHAT and CDR2 FQNNGV come from the germline V gene. The CDR3 sequence is 16 residues long. The ends lost 1 base at V and 8 bases at J; junction bases unmatched: 11. For the CDR3, the DNA is TGTGCCAGCAGCTTAGCTTTACAGGGGGCATCGGAAGGCTACACCTTC. Translation gives CASSLALQGASEGYTF.

The table lists this clonotype with many counts. V and J are TRBV7-2 and TRBJ2-3; 11 bases align to TRBD2. The V gene's germline CDR1 is SGHTA and CDR2 FQGNSA. Trimming cost V 1 base and J 0 bases; bases outside gene matches: 6. This CDR3 has 18 residues. The CDR3 sequence: CASSLEVSGGESTDTQYF. The CDR3 coding sequence is TGTGCCAGCAGCTTAGAAGTTAGCGGGGGGGAGAGCACAGATACGCAGTATTTT.

The genes are TRBV28 and TRBJ2-5; D perhaps matches TRBD1 (6 bases). The CDR3 is 16 residues long. Trimming took off 5 bases at V and 2 bases at J, with 18 bases between the two ends. Germline CDR1 MDHEN, CDR2 SYDVKM. The CDR3 protein is CASSPRQAASQETQYF. In DNA form, the CDR3 reads TGTGCCAGCAGTCCTAGACAGGCGGCGAGTCAAGAGACCCAGTACTTC. Full variable domain (rest looked up from reference TRBV28 and TRBJ2-5): DVKVTQSSRYLVKRTGEKVFLECVQDMDHENMFWYRQDPGLGLRLIYFSYDVKMKEKGDIPEGYSVSREKKERFSLILESASTNQTSMYLCASSPRQAASQETQYFGPGTRLLVL.

The chain couples TRBV4-1 to TRBJ2-1; D might be TRBD2 (5 bases). Trimming cost V 1 base and J 4 bases, with 5 bases left between them. The CDR3 is 13 amino acids. CDR1 MGHRA and CDR2 YSYEKL come from the germline V gene. Written as DNA, the CDR3 is TGCGCCAGCAGCCAAGGAGGGTACAATGAGCAGTTCTTC. It translates to CASSQGGYNEQFF.

This clonotype was picked up a small number of times. This chain links TRBV7-9 with TRBJ1-1; D gene uncertain. This CDR3 comprises 13 residues. The germline gives CDR1 SEHNR, CDR2 FQNEAQ (reference sequence). Trimming pared 5 bases from V and 0 bases from J, leaving 7 bases between. CDR3 sequence: CASSTVLNTEAFF. CDR3 coding DNA: TGTGCCAGCAGCACCGTCTTGAACACTGAAGCTTTCTTT.

The V and J genes are TRBV11-2 and TRBJ2-1; 9 bases are shared with TRBD2. In germline, CDR1 is SGHAT, CDR2 FQNNGV. The CDR3 is made up of 16 amino acids. The J segment lost 4 bases and the V segment lost 4 bases, leaving 8 bases of the junction unmatched. CDR3 residues: CASSWLTSGGYNEQFF. The CDR3 nucleotides are TGTGCCAGCAGCTGGCTGACTAGCGGAGGTTACAATGAGCAGTTCTTC.

This clonotype was recorded at least ten times. The chain links TRBV4-2 to TRBJ2-6, with D unclear. The CDR3 is 17 residues long. In germline, CDR1 is LGHNA, CDR2 YNFKEQ. V shed 0 bases and J shed 0 bases, with 9 bases lying between them. DNA for the CDR3: TGTGCCAGCAGCCAAGAGGAGTGGAACTCTGGGGCCAACGTCCTGACTTTC. It yields the protein CASSQEEWNSGANVLTF.

Ten or more counts support this clonotype. V usage is TRBV12-3 or TRBV12-4 and J usage is TRBJ1-5; perhaps TRBD1 as D (5 bases). Trimming left V 3 bases short and J 7 bases short, with 13 bases between. This CDR3 is 14 amino acids long. As DNA, the CDR3 is TGTGCCAGCAGTTTTTGGGGGGGAGACCAGCCCCAGCATTTT. Protein product: CASSFWGGDQPQHF.

This chain joins TRBV6-4 and TRBJ2-3; TRBD2 agrees at 8 bases. V lost 6 bases to trimming and J lost 4 bases; unmatched junction nucleotides: 12. The CDR3 consists of 16 residues. The germline V gene encodes CDR1 MRHNA and CDR2 SNTAGT. CDR3 amino acids: CASRGVSGRFSDTQYF. The CDR3 coding sequence is TGTGCCAGCAGGGGCGTAAGCGGGAGATTCTCAGATACGCAGTATTTT.

In its sample, this clonotype was seen many times. CDR3 sequence (DNA): TGTGCCAGCAGTCTGACAGGGGGAAATCAGCCCCAGCATTTT. This codes for CASSLTGGNQPQHF. This rearrangement joins TRBV7-2 to TRBJ1-5; 9 nucleotides match TRBD1. From germline, CDR1 is SGHTA and CDR2 FQGNSA. This CDR3 is built from 14 residues. J was trimmed by 4 bases and V by 6 bases; bases with no gene match: 4.

About this clonotype: A read error is likely, as this CDR3 ends without the conserved phenylalanine or tryptophan. The rearrangement links TRBV19 to TRBJ2-1; 10 bases fit TRBD2. Germline-derived CDR1 and CDR2 are LNHDA and SQIVND (reference sequence). The V segment lost 5 bases and the J segment 7 bases; nucleotides outside the gene matches: 11. The CDR3 spans 16 residues. The CDR3 reads CASSPLAGVSTNEQFS. In DNA, the CDR3 is TGTGCCAGTAGTCCCCTAGCGGGAGTCTCCACGAATGAGCAGTTCTCC.

There are many counts of this clonotype. The rearrangement links TRBV11-3 to TRBJ2-1; tentatively, D is TRBD1 (6 bases). CDR3 length equals 15 residues. Germline V CDR1 and CDR2: SGHNT, YENEEA. The V gene lost 5 bases and the J gene lost 15 bases, with 26 bases spanning the gap. CDR3 sequence: CASSPRTGQLLSRFF. As DNA, the CDR3 is TGTGCCAGCAGCCCGCGCACGGGACAACTCCTGAGCCGGTTCTTC.

This clonotype was counted once. The genes are TRBV7-3 and TRBJ1-2; TRBD1 is a possible D gene (5 bases). This CDR3 has 21 residues. Trimming pared 5 bases from V and 1 base from J, leaving 32 bases between. Germline V gene sequence: CDR1 SGHTA, CDR2 FQGTGA. The CDR3 DNA reads as TGTGCCAGCAGCCCTATTCCCCGGGACGGCGGGAGGTCACTGCGTAACTATGGCTACACCTTC. This encodes CASSPIPRDGGRSLRNYGYTF.

V and J are TRBV6-5 and TRBJ2-7, with D unresolved. Trimming left V 2 bases short and J 3 bases short, with 8 bases between. The CDR3 runs to 13 residues. CDR1 and CDR2 from the germline V gene are MNHEY and SVGAGI. CDR3 in amino acids: CASSYSPDYEQYF. DNA of the CDR3: TGTGCCAGCAGTTACAGCCCGGACTACGAGCAGTACTTC.

This clonotype was seen repeatedly, ten times or more. The chain recombines TRBV7-9 with TRBJ1-2, with unresolved D. The CDR3 sequence is 15 residues long. Per germline, CDR1 SEHNR and CDR2 FQNEAQ (reference sequence). Trimming shortened V by 5 bases and J by 4 bases, and 17 bases separated the two germline ends. The CDR3 is CASSPSDQTSYGYTF. In DNA form, the CDR3 reads TGTGCCAGCAGCCCCTCGGACCAGACCTCCTATGGCTACACCTTC. Full variable domain (remainder filled in from reference TRBV7-9 and TRBJ1-2): DTGVSQNPRHKITKRGQNVTFRCDPISEHNRLYWYRQTLGQGPEFLTYFQNEAQLEKSRLLSDRFSAERPKGSFSTLEIQRTEQGDSAMYLCASSPSDQTSYGYTFGSGTRLTVV.

This clonotype has ten or more counts. The chain recombines TRBV7-9 with TRBJ2-6; 10 bases are shared with TRBD1. The CDR3 extends over 19 amino acids. Germline assignment: CDR1 SEHNR and CDR2 FQNEAQ (reference sequence). J gave up 4 bases and V 4 bases, and 13 bases lay outside the gene matches. CDR3 nucleotide sequence: TGTGCCAGCAGCTCTCTCGGCGGGACAGGGGTATCAGGGGCCAACGTCCTGACTTTC. Translation gives CASSSLGGTGVSGANVLTF.

This clonotype was counted many times. DNA for the CDR3: TGCAGCGTTGAACCCCGGACAAATTCCTACAATGAGCAGTTCTTC. Translated, it gives CSVEPRTNSYNEQFF. This chain links TRBV29-1 with TRBJ2-1; possible D gene TRBD1, 5 bases. Germline assignment: CDR1 SQVTM and CDR2 ANQGSEA. V lost 2 bases and J 1 base, leaving 12 bases between the germline ends. The CDR3 has 15 amino acids.

The V gene is TRBV20-1, the J gene TRBJ2-7, with a possible D match to TRBD2 (6 bases). Germline CDR1 DFQATT, CDR2 SNEGSKA (reference sequence). V was cut by 5 bases and J by 3 bases, with 17 bases left in between. This CDR3 contains 14 residues. The CDR3 sequence is CSADSTAGGYEQYF. The CDR3 coding sequence is TGCAGTGCTGATTCGACTGCCGGGGGCTACGAGCAGTACTTC.